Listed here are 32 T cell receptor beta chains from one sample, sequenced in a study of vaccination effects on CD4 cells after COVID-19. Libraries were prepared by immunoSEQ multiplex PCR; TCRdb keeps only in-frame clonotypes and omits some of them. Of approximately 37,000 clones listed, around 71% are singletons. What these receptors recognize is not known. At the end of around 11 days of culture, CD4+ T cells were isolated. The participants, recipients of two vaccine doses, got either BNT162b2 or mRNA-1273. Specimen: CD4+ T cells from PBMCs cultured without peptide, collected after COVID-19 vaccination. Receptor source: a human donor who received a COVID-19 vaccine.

Here the CDR3 DNA reads TGTGCCAGCAGCTTTTCGGACAGCCCACAAGAGACCCAGTACTTC. This gives the protein CASSFSDSPQETQYF. The chain links TRBV7-2 to TRBJ2-5, with D tentatively TRBD1 (6 bases). The length of the CDR3 is 15 residues. The V and J ends lost 3 bases and 2 bases respectively, with 13 bases between them. CDR1 SGHTA and CDR2 FQGNSA come from the germline V gene.

The CDR3 loop is CASSPNGGDGRTDTQYF. The CDR3 DNA sequence: TGTGCCAGCTCCCCAAACGGAGGGGACGGGCGGACAGATACGCAGTATTTT. The chain combines TRBV18 with TRBJ2-3, with D perhaps TRBD2 (6 bases). Germline CDR1 and CDR2: KGHSH and LQKENI. CDR3 size: 17 residues. V was pared by 6 bases and J by 3 bases, with 22 bases between. Filled out from reference TRBV18 and TRBJ2-3, the complete variable domain reads NAGVMQNPRHLVRRRGQEARLRCSPMKGHSHVYWYRQLPEEGLKFMVYLQKENIIDESGMPKERFSAEFPKEGPSILRIQQVVRGDSAAYFCASSPNGGDGRTDTQYFGPGTRLTVL.

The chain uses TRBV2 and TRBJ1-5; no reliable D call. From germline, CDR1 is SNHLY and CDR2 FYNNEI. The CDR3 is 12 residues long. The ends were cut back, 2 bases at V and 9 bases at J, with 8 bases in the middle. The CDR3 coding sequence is TGTGCCAGCAGTGAATTAATGGGGCCCCAGCATTTT. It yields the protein CASSELMGPQHF.

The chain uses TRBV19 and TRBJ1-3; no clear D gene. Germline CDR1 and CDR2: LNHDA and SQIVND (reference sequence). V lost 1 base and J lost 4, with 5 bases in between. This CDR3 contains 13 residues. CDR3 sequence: CASSIARGNTIYF. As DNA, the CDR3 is TGTGCCAGTAGTATAGCGCGGGGAAACACCATATATTTT.

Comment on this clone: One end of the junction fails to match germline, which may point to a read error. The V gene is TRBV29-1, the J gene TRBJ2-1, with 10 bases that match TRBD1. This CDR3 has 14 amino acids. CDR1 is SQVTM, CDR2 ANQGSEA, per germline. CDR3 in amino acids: CSVGDRGILNGQFF. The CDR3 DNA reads TGCAGCGTAGGGGACAGGGGCATATTGAATGGGCAGTTCTTC.

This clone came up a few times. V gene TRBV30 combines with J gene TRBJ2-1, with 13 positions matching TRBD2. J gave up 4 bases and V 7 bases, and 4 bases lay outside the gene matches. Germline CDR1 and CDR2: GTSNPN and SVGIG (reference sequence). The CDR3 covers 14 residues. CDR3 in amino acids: CASETSGGYNEQFF. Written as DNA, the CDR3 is TGTGCCTCCGAGACTAGCGGGGGGTACAATGAGCAGTTCTTC.

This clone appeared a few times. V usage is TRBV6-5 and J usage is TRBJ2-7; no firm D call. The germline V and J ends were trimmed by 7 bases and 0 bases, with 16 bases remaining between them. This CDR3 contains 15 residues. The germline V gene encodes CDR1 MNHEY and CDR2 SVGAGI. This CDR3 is CASKPYMDVSYEQYF. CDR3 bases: TGTGCCAGCAAACCTTACATGGATGTCTCCTACGAGCAGTACTTC.

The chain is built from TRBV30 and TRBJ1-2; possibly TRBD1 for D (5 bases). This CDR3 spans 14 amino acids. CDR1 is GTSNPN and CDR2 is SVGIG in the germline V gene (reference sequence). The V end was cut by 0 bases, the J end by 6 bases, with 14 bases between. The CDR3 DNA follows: TGTGCCTGGAGTGTATTCAGGGCAGGTAATGGCTACACCTTC. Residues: CAWSVFRAGNGYTF.

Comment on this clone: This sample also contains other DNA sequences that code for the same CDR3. The chain's CDR3 is CSASGGYGYTF. Written as DNA, the CDR3 is TGCAGTGCTAGTGGAGGCTATGGCTACACCTTC. The chain uses TRBV20-1 and TRBJ1-2; D remains ambiguous. The CDR3 has 11 residues. Germline lookup yields CDR1 DFQATT and CDR2 SNEGSKA (reference sequence). V was trimmed by 3 bases and J by 4 bases, leaving 6 bases between them.

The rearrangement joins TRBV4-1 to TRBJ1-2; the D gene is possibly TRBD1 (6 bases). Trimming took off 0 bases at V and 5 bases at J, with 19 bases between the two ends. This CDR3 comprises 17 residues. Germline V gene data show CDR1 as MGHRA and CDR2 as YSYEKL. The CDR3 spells CASSQEVLGGRGYGYTF. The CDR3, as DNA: TGCGCCAGCAGCCAAGAGGTACTGGGGGGGCGCGGTTATGGCTACACCTTC.

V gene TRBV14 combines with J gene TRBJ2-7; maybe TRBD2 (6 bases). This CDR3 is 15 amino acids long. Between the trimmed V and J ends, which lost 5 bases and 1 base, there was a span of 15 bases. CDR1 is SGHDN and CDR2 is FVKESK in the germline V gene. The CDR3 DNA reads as TGTGCCAGCAGCTTCCTTGGGGGGACGTCCTACGAGCAGTACTTC. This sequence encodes CASSFLGGTSYEQYF.

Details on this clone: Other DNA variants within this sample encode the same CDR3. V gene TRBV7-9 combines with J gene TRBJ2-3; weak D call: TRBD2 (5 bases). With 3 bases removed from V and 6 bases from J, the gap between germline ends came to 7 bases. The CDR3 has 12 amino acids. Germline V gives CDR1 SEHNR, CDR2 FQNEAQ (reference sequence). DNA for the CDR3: TGTGCCAGCAGCTTCTCGGGGGATACGCAGTATTTT. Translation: CASSFSGDTQYF.

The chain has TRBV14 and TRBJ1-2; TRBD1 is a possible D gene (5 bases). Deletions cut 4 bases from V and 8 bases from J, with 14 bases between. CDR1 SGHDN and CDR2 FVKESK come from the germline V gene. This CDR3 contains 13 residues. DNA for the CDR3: TGTGCCAGCAGCCCGGTAGGGGAAGGAGGCTACACCTTC. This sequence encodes CASSPVGEGGYTF. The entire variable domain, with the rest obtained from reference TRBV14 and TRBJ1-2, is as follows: EAGVTQFPSHSVIEKGQTVTLRCDPISGHDNLYWYRRVMGKEIKFLLHFVKESKQDESGMPNNRFLAERTGGTYSTLKVQPAELEDSGVYFCASSPVGEGGYTFGSGTRLTVV.

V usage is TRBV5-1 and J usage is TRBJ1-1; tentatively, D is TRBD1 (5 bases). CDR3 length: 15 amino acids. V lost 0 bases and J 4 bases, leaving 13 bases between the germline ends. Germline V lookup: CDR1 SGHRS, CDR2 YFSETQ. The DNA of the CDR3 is TGCGCCAGCAGCTTGGAAGTTGCTGGGGCCACTGAAGCTTTCTTT. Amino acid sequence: CASSLEVAGATEAFF.

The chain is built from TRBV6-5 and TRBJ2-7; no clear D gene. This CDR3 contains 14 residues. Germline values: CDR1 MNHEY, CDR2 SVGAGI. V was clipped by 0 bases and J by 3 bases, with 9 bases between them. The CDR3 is CASSYSELLYEQYF. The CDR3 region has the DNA TGTGCCAGCAGTTACTCGGAACTGCTCTACGAGCAGTACTTC.

In DNA form, the CDR3 reads TGTGCCAGCAGCTTGGGTAGGCGTCTAAACAATGAGCAGTTCTTC. Translated: CASSLGRRLNNEQFF. The chain combines TRBV5-4 with TRBJ2-1; D gene ambiguous. Germline V gives CDR1 SGHNT, CDR2 YYREEE (reference sequence). Trimming stripped 0 bases from V and 5 bases from J, with 12 bases between. CDR3 size: 15 residues. The full variable domain, in which reference TRBV5-4 and TRBJ2-1 provide the parts outside the CDR3, is ETGVTQSPTHLIKTRGQQVTLRCSSQSGHNTVSWYQQALGQGPQFIFQYYREEENGRGNFPPRFSGLQFPNYSSELNVNALELDDSALYLCASSLGRRLNNEQFFGPGTRLTVL.

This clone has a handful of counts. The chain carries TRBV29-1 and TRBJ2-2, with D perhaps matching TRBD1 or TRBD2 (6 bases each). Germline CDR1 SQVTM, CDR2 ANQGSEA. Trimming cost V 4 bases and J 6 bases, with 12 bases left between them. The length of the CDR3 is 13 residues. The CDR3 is CSVVMGGPGELFF. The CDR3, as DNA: TGCAGCGTTGTGATGGGGGGCCCCGGGGAGCTGTTTTTT.

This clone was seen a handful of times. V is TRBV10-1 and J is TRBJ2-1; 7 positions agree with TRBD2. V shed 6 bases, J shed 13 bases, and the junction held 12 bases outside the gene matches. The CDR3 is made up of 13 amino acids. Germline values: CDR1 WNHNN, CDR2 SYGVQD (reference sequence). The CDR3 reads CASSGSVGGSQFF. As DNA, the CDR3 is TGCGCCAGCAGCGGGTCGGTTGGCGGGAGCCAGTTCTTC.

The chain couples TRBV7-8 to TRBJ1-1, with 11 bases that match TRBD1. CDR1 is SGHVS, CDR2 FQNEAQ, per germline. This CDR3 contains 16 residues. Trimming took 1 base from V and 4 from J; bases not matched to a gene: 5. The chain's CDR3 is CASSLVSGTGGTEAFF. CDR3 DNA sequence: TGTGCCAGCAGCTTAGTCTCCGGGACAGGGGGCACTGAAGCTTTCTTT.

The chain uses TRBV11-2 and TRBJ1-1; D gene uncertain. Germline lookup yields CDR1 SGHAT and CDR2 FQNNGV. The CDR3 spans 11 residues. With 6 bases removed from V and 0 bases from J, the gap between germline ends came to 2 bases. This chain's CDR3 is CASRLNTEAFF. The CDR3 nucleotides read TGTGCCAGCAGGTTGAACACTGAAGCTTTCTTT.

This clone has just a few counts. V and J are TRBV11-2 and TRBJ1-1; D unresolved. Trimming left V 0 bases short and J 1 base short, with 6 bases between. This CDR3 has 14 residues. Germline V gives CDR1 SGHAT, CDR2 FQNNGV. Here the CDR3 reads CASSLEFRNTEAFF. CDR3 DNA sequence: TGTGCCAGCAGCTTAGAATTCCGGAACACTGAAGCTTTCTTT.

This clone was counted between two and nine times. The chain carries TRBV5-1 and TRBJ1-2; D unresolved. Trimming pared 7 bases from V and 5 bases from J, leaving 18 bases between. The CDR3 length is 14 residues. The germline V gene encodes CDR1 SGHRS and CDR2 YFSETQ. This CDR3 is CASGQSADAYGYTF. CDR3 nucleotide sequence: TGCGCCAGCGGGCAATCGGCGGACGCGTATGGCTACACCTTC.

The CDR3 sequence is CASSVEGQAQIQYF. The CDR3 region has the DNA TGTGCCAGCAGCGTAGAGGGACAGGCGCAGATTCAGTACTTC. The chain recombines TRBV9 with TRBJ2-4, with 8 positions matching TRBD1. Germline-derived CDR1 and CDR2 are SGDLS and YYNGEE. The junction had 6 bases not matched to a gene; V was cut back by 0 bases and J by 10 bases. This CDR3 region has 14 residues.

In DNA, the CDR3 is TGTGCCAGCAGACAGGACAGTTACAATGAGCAGTTCTTC. Translating gives CASRQDSYNEQFF. V and J are TRBV5-4 and TRBJ2-1; tentatively, D is TRBD1 (6 bases). The V gene's germline CDR1 is SGHNT and CDR2 YYREEE (reference sequence). The CDR3 loop spans 13 amino acids. Between the trimmed V and J ends, which lost 5 bases and 4 bases, there was a span of 10 bases.

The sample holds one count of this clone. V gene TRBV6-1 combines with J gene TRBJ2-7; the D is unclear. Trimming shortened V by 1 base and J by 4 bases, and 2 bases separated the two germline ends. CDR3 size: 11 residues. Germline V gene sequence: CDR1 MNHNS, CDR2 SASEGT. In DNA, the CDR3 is TGTGCCAGCAGTGAAGGATACGAGCAGTACTTC. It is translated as CASSEGYEQYF.

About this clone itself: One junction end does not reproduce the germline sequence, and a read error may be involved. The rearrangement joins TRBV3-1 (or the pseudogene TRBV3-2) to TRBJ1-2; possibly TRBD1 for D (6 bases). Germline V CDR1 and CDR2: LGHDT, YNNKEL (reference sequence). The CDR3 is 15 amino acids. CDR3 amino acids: CASSQGGQEGSPSAF. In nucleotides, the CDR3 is TGTGCCAGCAGCCAAGGGGGGCAGGAAGGGAGCCCTAGCGCCTTC.

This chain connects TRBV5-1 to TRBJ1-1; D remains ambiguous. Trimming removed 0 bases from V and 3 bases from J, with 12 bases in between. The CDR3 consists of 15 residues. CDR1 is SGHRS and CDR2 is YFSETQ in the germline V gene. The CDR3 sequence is CASSLDAGRYTEAFF. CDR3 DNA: TGCGCCAGCAGCTTGGATGCGGGAAGGTACACTGAAGCTTTCTTT.

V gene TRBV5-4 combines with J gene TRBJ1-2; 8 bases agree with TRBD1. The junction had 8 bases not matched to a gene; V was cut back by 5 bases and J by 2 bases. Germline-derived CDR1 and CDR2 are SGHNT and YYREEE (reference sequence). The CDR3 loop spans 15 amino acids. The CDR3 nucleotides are TGTGCCAGCAGTACTCGACAGGGGCTCAACTATGGCTACACCTTC. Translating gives CASSTRQGLNYGYTF.

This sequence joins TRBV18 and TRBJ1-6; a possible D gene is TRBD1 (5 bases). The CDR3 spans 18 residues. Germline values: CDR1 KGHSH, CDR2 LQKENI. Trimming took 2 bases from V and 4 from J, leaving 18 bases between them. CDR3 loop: CASSPFGAGLTYNSPLHF. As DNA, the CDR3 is TGTGCCAGCTCACCATTTGGGGCAGGCCTCACATATAATTCACCCCTCCACTTT.

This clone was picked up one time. This CDR3 is CASSFGPGGWGEQYF. CDR3 sequence (DNA): TGTGCCAGCAGCTTTGGGCCAGGGGGCTGGGGCGAGCAGTACTTC. The V call is TRBV7-9, the J call TRBJ2-7; 8 bases fit TRBD1. The CDR3 has 15 amino acids. Looked up from germline, CDR1 is SEHNR and CDR2 is FQNEAQ (reference sequence). Unmatched junction bases numbered 10, after V lost 3 bases and J lost 6 bases.

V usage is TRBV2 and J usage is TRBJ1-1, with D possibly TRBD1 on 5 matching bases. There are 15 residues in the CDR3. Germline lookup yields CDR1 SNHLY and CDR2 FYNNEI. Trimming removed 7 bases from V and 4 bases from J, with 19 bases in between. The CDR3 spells CASIMDQGGGTEAFF. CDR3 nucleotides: TGTGCCAGCATCATGGATCAGGGCGGGGGCACTGAAGCTTTCTTT.

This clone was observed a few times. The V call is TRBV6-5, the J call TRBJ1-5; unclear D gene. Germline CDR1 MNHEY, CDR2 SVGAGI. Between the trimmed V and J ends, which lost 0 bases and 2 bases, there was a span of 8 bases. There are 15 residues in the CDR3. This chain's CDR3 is CASSYSGLGNQPQHF. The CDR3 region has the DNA TGTGCCAGCAGTTACTCCGGGTTAGGCAATCAGCCCCAGCATTTT.